This T cell receptor beta chain derives from a study of shared clonotypes between healthy human individuals. V dropped 6 bases and J dropped 5 bases, with 11 bases sitting between them. Germline CDR1 is KGHSH and CDR2 is LQKENI. The CDR3 contains 12 residues. Assay used: immunoSEQ multiplex PCR; TCRdb lists only in-frame clones, some missing. The sample includes 850,000 to 1,200,000 clones, more than 65% of them seen just once. This sequence originates from a man younger than 35 in good health. J is TRBJ2-7 and V is TRBV18; unclear D gene. The sample comprised memory CD4+ T cells sorted from blood. Noted subset: CD45RA-negative fraction. In nucleotides, the CDR3 is TGTGCCAGCTCCCTTTCCCCCGACGAGCAGTACTTC. Its protein is CASSLSPDEQYF.